This TCR beta chain stems from a study of type 1 regulatory T cells (dated by TCRdb to about 2021). Background on the whole study: An in vitro protocol by which a Tr1-enriched, alloantigen-specific CD4 T cell product named T-allo10 was generated was characterized in the study. Patients with hematological malignancies who were receiving allogeneic hematopoietic stem cell transplantation were the group in which T-allo10 was being clinically evaluated.

The CDR3 spans 21 residues, from the cysteine through the phenylalanine. The only DNA kept is the CDR3, 63 bases in frame from the first base. The germline V gene (reference sequence) sets CDR1 to SGHNT and CDR2 to YYREEE. For this chain, trimming is 1 base at the V end and 1 base at the J end, and the number of junction bases without a gene match is 9. For sequencing, an Illumina MiSeq was employed. The public reads were reanalyzed by TCRdb: fastp trimming at Q25, MiXCR alignment, in-frame beta chains only. Records with the same CDR3 protein are collapsed into one entry carrying the most frequent genes and DNA. For this sample there are about 68,000 distinct CDR3 sequences; around 68% appear just once. The ten largest make up 7.6% of the sample. Specificity for host alloantigens, anergy, and the capacity for alloantigen-specific suppression were described as properties of donor-derived T-allo10 cells.

Only a few counts were recorded for this clonotype. The antigen it binds to is not known. Base-call qualities are not available, and no considerably larger clone is one nucleotide away. The sequence was obtained from a human donor in good health. The specimen was cultured T cells, either the whole culture or a sorted T cell fraction (not recorded which). The sample's cell subset or site, from its label and the paper: Tr1-enriched cell product generated in vitro against host alloantigens. The V and J genes are TRBV5-4 and TRBJ2-6; 15 nucleotides in the junction match TRBD2. The CDR3 protein sequence reads: CASSLFGTSGRSVSGANVLTF. The DNA is as follows: TGTGCCAGCAGCTTGTTTGGGACTAGCGGGAGGAGCGTTTCTGGGGCCAACGTCCTGACTTTC.